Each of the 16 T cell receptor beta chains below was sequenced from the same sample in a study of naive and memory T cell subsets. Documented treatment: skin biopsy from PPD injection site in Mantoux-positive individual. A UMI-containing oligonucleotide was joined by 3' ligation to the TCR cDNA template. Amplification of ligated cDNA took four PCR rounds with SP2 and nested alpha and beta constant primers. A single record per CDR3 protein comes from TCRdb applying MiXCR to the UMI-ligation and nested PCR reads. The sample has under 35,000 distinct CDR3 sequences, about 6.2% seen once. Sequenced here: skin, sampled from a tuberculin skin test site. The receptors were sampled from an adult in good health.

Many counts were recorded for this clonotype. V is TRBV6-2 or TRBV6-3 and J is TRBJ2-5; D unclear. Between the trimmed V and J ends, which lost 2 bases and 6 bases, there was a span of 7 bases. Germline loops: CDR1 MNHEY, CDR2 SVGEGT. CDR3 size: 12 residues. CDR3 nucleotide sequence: TGTGCCAGCAGTTACCCCCCGAAGACCCAGTACTTC. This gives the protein CASSYPPKTQYF.

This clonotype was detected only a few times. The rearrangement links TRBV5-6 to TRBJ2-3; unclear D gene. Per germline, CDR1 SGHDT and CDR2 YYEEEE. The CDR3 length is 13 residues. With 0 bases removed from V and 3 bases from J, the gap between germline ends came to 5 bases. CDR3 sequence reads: CASSLEATDTQYF. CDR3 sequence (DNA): TGTGCCAGCAGCTTGGAGGCAACAGATACGCAGTATTTT.

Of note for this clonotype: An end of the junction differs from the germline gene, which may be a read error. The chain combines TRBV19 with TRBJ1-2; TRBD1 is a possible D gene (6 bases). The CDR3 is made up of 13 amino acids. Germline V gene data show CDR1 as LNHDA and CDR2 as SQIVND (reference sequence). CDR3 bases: TGTGCCAGCCTGAAGGACAGTAACTATGGCGACACCTTC. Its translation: CASLKDSNYGDTF. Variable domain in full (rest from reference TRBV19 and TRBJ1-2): DGGITQSPKYLFRKEGQNVTLSCEQNLNHDAMYWYRQDPGQGLRLIYYSQIVNDFQKGDIAEGYSVSREKKESFPLTVTSAQKNPTAFYLCASLKDSNYGDTFGSGTRLTVV.

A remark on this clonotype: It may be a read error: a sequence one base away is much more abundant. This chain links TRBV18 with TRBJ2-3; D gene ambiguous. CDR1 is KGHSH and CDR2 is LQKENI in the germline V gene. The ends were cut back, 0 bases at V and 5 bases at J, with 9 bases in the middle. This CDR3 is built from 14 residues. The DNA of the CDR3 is TGTGCCAGCTCACCACCTAGACCCATAGATACGCAGTATTTT. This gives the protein CASSPPRPIDTQYF. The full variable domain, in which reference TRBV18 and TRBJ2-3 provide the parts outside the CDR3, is NAGVMQNPRHLVRRRGQEARLRCSPMKGHSHVYWYRQLPEEGLKFMVYLQKENIIDESGMPKERFSAEFPKEGPSILRIQQVVRGDSAAYFCASSPPRPIDTQYFGPGTRLTVL.

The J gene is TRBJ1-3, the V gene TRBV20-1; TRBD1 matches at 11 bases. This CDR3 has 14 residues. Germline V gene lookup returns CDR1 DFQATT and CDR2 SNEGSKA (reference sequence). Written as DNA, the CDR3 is TGCAGGGTGGGACAGGGGGTCACAGGAAACACCATATATTTT. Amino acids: CRVGQGVTGNTIYF.

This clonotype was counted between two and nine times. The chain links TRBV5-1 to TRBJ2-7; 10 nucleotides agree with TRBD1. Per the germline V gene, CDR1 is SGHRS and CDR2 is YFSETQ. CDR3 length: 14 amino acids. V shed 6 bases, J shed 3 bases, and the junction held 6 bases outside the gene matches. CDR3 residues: CASNIGTGVYEQYF. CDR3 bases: TGCGCCAGCAACATAGGGACAGGGGTCTACGAGCAGTACTTC.

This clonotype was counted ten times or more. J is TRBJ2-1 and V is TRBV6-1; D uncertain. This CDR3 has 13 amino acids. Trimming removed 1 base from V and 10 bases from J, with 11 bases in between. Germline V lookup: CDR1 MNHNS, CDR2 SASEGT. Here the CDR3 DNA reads TGTGCCAGCAGTGAAGGATGGGTAGGAGAGCAGTTCTTC. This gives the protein CASSEGWVGEQFF.

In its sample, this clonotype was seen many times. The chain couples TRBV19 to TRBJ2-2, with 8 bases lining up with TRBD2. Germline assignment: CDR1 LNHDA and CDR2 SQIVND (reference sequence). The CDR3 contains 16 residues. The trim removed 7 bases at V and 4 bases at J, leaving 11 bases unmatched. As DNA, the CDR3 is TGTGCCAGTACCGCTCGCGGGGGGCACGGCACCGGGGAGCTGTTTTTT. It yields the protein CASTARGGHGTGELFF.

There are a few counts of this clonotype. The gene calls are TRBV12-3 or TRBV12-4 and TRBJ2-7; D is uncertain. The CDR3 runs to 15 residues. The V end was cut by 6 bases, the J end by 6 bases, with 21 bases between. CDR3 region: CASRSTNARSGEQYF. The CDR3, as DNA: TGTGCCAGCAGATCAACTAACGCCCGCTCGGGCGAGCAGTACTTC.

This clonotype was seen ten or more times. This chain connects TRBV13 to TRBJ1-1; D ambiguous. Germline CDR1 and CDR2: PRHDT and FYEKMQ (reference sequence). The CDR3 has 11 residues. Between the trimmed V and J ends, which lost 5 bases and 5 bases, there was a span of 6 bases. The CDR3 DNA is TGTGCCAGCAGCCATAATACTGAAGCTTTCTTT. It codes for CASSHNTEAFF.

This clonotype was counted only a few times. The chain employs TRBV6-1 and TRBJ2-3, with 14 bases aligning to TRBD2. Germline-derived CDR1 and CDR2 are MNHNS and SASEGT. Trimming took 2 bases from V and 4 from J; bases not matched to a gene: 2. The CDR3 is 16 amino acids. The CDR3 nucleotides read TGTGCCAGCAGTGAACTGACTAGCGGGGGGGCAGATACGCAGTATTTT. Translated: CASSELTSGGADTQYF.

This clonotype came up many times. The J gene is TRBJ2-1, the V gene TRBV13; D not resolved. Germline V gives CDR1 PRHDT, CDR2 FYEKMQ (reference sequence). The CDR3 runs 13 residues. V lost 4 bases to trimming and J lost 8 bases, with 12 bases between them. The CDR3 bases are TGTGCCAGCAGCTCCACACGTTGGGATGAGCAGTTCTTC. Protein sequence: CASSSTRWDEQFF.

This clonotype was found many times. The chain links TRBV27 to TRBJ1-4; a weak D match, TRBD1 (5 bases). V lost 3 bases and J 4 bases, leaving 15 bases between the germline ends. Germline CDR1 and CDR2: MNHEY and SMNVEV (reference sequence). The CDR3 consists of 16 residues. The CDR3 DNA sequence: TGTGCCAGCAGTTTCCACTTCGCGGGACTTAATGAAAAACTGTTTTTT. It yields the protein CASSFHFAGLNEKLFF.

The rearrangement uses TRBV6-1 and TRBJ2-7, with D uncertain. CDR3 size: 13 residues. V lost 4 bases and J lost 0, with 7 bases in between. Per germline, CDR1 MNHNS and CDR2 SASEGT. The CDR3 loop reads CASSGRSSYEQYF. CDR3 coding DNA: TGTGCCAGCAGTGGCAGGAGCTCCTACGAGCAGTACTTC.

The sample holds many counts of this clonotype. In DNA form, the CDR3 reads TGCGCCAGCAGCTTGCGGGGGGGCGTCCACGAGCAGTACTTC. Protein: CASSLRGGVHEQYF. The chain employs TRBV5-1 and TRBJ2-7, with TRBD2 identical over 8 bases. Germline assignment: CDR1 SGHRS and CDR2 YFSETQ. The CDR3 length is 14 residues. The trim removed 1 base at V and 5 bases at J, leaving 5 bases unmatched.

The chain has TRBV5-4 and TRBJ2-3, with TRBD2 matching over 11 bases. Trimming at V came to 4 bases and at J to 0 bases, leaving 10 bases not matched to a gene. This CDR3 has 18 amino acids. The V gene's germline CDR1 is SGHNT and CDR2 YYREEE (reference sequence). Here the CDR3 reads CASSPEGTSGGSTDTQYF. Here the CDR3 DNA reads TGTGCCAGCAGCCCCGAGGGGACTAGCGGCGGAAGCACAGATACGCAGTATTTT.